Listed below are T cell receptor beta chains from one sample, sequenced in a study of shared clonotypes between healthy human individuals. Here immunoSEQ multiplex PCR was the method, and the copy in TCRdb shows in-frame clones only, minus some. Of hundreds of thousands of clones in the sample, 85% to 95% were seen once. Material for sequencing was naive CD8+ T cells sorted from blood. Source of these receptors: a woman in her twenties or thirties in good health. Each CDR3 is given with its conserved first and last residue. A D gene is named only where the DNA matches it firmly. A row's size may be missing; if present it is once, few, many or a size class.

j_call,clone_size,v_call,d_call,cdr3_nt,cdr3_aa
TRBJ1-4,-,TRBV30,TRBD1,TGTGCCGGACAGGGGGCGCATGAAAAACTGTTTTTT,CAGQGAHEKLFF
TRBJ2-7,-,TRBV27,-,TGTGCCAGCAGTTTAGGGACGGGGGCCTACGAGCAGTACTTC,CASSLGTGAYEQYF
TRBJ1-2,-,TRBV27,-,TGTGCCAGCAGTTACCAAGGGGAGCACTATGGCTACACCTTC,CASSYQGEHYGYTF
TRBJ1-1,few,TRBV5-4,-,TGTGCCAGCAGCTTCGACTGGGCACAAGAGAAAGCTTTCTTT,CASSFDWAQEKAFF
TRBJ2-3,once,TRBV30,-,TGTGCCTGGAGTTTAGGGACAGATACGCAGTATTTT,CAWSLGTDTQYF
TRBJ2-2,-,TRBV11-1,-,TGTGCCAGCAGCTTGGCCAGGGGGAGGCTCACCGGGGAGCTGTTTTTT,CASSLARGRLTGELFF
TRBJ2-7,-,TRBV7-6,-,TGTGCCAGCAGCGATGGACTGGACGAGCAGTACTTC,CASSDGLDEQYF
TRBJ1-2,-,TRBV9,TRBD1,TGTGCCAGCAGCGTGGGACAGGTCGACTATGGCTACACCTTC,CASSVGQVDYGYTF
TRBJ2-5,-,TRBV7-8,-,TGTGCCAGCAGCTTAGGACCGGGACTCAACTACTTC,CASSLGPGLNYF
TRBJ1-1,once,TRBV27,TRBD1,TGTGCCAGCAGTCCACGGGGCAGGGGGGGCACTGAAGCTTTCTTT,CASSPRGRGGTEAFF
TRBJ1-1,-,TRBV19,-,TGTGCCAGTAGTATATTGGGGGACACTGAAGCTTTCTTT,CASSILGDTEAFF
TRBJ2-3,-,TRBV28,-,TGTGCCAGCAGTTTACTTGAGGGAGCCCCAGATACGCAGTATTTT,CASSLLEGAPDTQYF
TRBJ2-7,-,TRBV4-1,-,TGCGCCAGCAGCCAAAGGCAGGATATATACGAGCAGTACTTC,CASSQRQDIYEQYF
TRBJ2-7,-,TRBV6-5,-,TGTGCCAGCAGTTACTCGACGCAGATAGGCTACGAGCAGTACTTC,CASSYSTQIGYEQYF
TRBJ2-1,-,TRBV14,TRBD2,TGTGCCAGCAGCCCGGGACTAGCGGGAGTCGATGAGCAGTTCTTC,CASSPGLAGVDEQFF
TRBJ2-7,-,TRBV19,-,TGTGCCAGTAGCGAGAGGGCCTACTCCTACGAGCAGTACTTC,CASSERAYSYEQYF
TRBJ2-7,once,TRBV18,-,TGTGCCAGCTCGCCTAAGGACTCCCCCTACGAGCAGTACTTC,CASSPKDSPYEQYF
TRBJ1-1,-,TRBV14,-,TGTGCCAGCAGCCAAGATGGAGGGGCGGGGGTGAACACTGAAGCTTTCTTT,CASSQDGGAGVNTEAFF
TRBJ2-7,-,TRBV5-6,TRBD2,TGTGCCAGCAGCGTGGACGGAACCTACCCCCGGGGGGGGTACGAGCAGTACTTC,CASSVDGTYPRGGYEQYF
TRBJ2-7,-,TRBV5-1,TRBD1,TGCGCCAGCAGCATGACAGGGGGCTACGAGCAGTACTTC,CASSMTGGYEQYF
TRBJ2-1,-,TRBV29-1,-,TGCAGCCTCCGACTAGAGAACTCCTACAATGAGCAGTTCTTC,CSLRLENSYNEQFF
TRBJ2-7,-,TRBV27,TRBD2,TGTGCCAGCAGTCAGGGACTAGCTTACGAGCAGTACTTC,CASSQGLAYEQYF
TRBJ1-1,-,TRBV27,-,TGTGCCAGCCAAGTTAGTAGGAACACTGAAGCTTTCTTT,CASQVSRNTEAFF
TRBJ2-1,-,TRBV6-5,-,TGTGCCAGCAGTTACTCAACCCAGGGGAATGAGCAGTTCTTC,CASSYSTQGNEQFF
TRBJ2-7,-,TRBV29-1,-,TGCAGCGTTGTTAGTTCGGTTTCCTACGAGCAGTACTTC,CSVVSSVSYEQYF
TRBJ2-7,once,TRBV28,TRBD1,TGTGCCAGCAGTCCCTATTCAGGGGGAAACGAGCAGTACTTC,CASSPYSGGNEQYF
TRBJ2-7,-,TRBV27,-,TGTGCCAGCGGCAGCGGCTCCTACGAGCAGTACTTC,CASGSGSYEQYF
TRBJ2-5,-,TRBV25-1,TRBD2,TGTGCCAGCAGTGGTCGGACTAGCGGGAACCAAGAGACCCAGTACTTC,CASSGRTSGNQETQYF
TRBJ2-1,-,TRBV9,TRBD2,TGTGCCAGCAGTCTACTAGCGGGTCTTTGGAATGAGCAGTTCTTC,CASSLLAGLWNEQFF
TRBJ2-7,-,TRBV5-4,TRBD1,TGTGCCAGCAGCTTGTCGGCAGGGGGTTCCTACGAGCAGTACTTC,CASSLSAGGSYEQYF
TRBJ2-4,-,TRBV27,TRBD2,TGTGCCAGCAGTCTCGGGACTAGCGGAAAAAACATTCAGTACTTC,CASSLGTSGKNIQYF
TRBJ2-1,-,TRBV10-1,-,TGCGCCAGCAGTGAGTCGCCGGGATTTTATGAGCAGTTCTTC,CASSESPGFYEQFF
TRBJ2-7,-,TRBV29-1,-,TGCAGCGTTGAAGATCCGCGGGTTGCCTACGAGCAGTACTTC,CSVEDPRVAYEQYF
TRBJ2-7,-,TRBV20-1,-,TGCAGTGCTAGAAGCGAATACGAGCAGTACTTC,CSARSEYEQYF
TRBJ1-1,-,TRBV9,-,TGTGCCAGCAGCGGGCAATGGAAAGGGATGAACACTGAAGCTTTCTTT,CASSGQWKGMNTEAFF
TRBJ2-7,-,TRBV4-2,-,TGTGCCAGCAGCCAAGAAGGTCCAACCTACGAGCAGTACTTC,CASSQEGPTYEQYF
TRBJ2-7,-,TRBV9,TRBD2,TGTGCCAGCAGCGTAGGACTAGCGGGAGGGAAGGCGTACGAGCAGTACTTC,CASSVGLAGGKAYEQYF
TRBJ2-1,-,TRBV11-2,-,TGTGCCAGCAGCTCGGACGGGCTTTTCTACAATGAGCAGTTCTTC,CASSSDGLFYNEQFF
TRBJ2-7,-,TRBV7-9,-,TGTTGCTTAGTCGACATTAACTCCTACGAGCAGTACTTC,CCLVDINSYEQYF
TRBJ2-4,-,TRBV15,-,TGTGCCACCAGTTACGGAAACATTCAGTACTTC,CATSYGNIQYF
TRBJ2-7,-,TRBV28,-,TGTGCCAGCAGACCGACTGGGGGCTACGAGCAGTACTTC,CASRPTGGYEQYF
TRBJ1-1,few,TRBV10-2,-,TGCGCCAGCACCCAGGGATCCGAAGCTTTCTTT,CASTQGSEAFF
TRBJ2-7,-,TRBV27,TRBD1,TGTGCCAGCAGTTTATCGAGGGACAGGGGGCTTTCTGAGCAGTACTTC,CASSLSRDRGLSEQYF
TRBJ2-1,-,TRBV9,-,TGTGCCAGCAGCTCCTGGACGGACTACAATGAGCAGTTCTTC,CASSSWTDYNEQFF
TRBJ2-7,-,TRBV7-9,-,TGTGCCAGCAGCTTAGGGGGTAGCGGCTACGAGCAGTACTTC,CASSLGGSGYEQYF
TRBJ1-5,-,TRBV27,TRBD1,TGTGCCAGCAGTTTCACAGGGGGCGGGCAGCCCCAGCATTTT,CASSFTGGGQPQHF
TRBJ2-1,-,TRBV28,TRBD2,TGTGCCAGCATGAGGCGGGGGGTAAATGAGCAGTTCTTC,CASMRRGVNEQFF
TRBJ2-3,-,TRBV2,-,TGTGCCAGCAGTGAAGCGGGACGAACTAGCACAGATACGCAGTATTTT,CASSEAGRTSTDTQYF
TRBJ2-7,-,TRBV15,TRBD1,TGTGCCACCAGCAGAACAGGACAGGGATTTCGGTACGAGCAGTACTTC,CATSRTGQGFRYEQYF
TRBJ2-7,-,TRBV9,TRBD2,TGTGCCAGCAGCGAGGGCCATGGGACTAGCGGGACCTACGAGCAGTACTTC,CASSEGHGTSGTYEQYF
TRBJ2-3,-,TRBV4-1,-,TGCGCCAGCAGCCAAAGCCAAAGCACAGATACGCAGTATTTT,CASSQSQSTDTQYF